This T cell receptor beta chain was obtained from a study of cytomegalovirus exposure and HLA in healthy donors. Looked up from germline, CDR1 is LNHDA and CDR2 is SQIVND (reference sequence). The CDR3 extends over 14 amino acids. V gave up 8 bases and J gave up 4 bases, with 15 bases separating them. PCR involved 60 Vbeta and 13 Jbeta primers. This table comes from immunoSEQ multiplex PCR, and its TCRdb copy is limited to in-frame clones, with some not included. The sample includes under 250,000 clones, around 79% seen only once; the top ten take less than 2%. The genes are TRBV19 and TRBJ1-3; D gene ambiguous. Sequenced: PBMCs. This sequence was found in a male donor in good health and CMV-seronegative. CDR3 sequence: CASSLQWLGNTIYF. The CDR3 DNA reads TGTGCCAGTTCATTACAGTGGCTCGGAAACACCATATATTTT.